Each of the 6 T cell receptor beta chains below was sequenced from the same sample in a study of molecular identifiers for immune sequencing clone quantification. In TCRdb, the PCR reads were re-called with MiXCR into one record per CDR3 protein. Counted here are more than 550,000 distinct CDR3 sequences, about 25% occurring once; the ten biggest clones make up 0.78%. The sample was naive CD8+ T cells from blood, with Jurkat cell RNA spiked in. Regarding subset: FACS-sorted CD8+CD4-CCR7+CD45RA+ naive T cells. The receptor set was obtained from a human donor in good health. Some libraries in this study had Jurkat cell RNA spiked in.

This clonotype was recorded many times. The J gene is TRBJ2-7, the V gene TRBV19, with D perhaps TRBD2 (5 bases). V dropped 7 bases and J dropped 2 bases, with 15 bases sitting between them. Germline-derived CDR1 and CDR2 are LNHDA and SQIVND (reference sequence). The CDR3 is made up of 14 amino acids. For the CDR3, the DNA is TGTGCCAGTACCCCGGAGGACCAACCCTACGAGCAGTACTTC. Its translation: CASTPEDQPYEQYF.

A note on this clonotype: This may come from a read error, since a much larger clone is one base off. The CDR3, as DNA: TGTGCCAGCAGCTTGGCCAGGGAACCAGCCTACGAGCAGTACTTC. Its protein is CASSLAREPAYEQYF. The rearrangement links TRBV5-5 to TRBJ2-7; D might be TRBD1 (5 bases). With 0 bases removed from V and 2 bases from J, the gap between germline ends came to 12 bases. This CDR3 comprises 15 residues. In germline, CDR1 is SGHKS, CDR2 YYEKEE (reference sequence).

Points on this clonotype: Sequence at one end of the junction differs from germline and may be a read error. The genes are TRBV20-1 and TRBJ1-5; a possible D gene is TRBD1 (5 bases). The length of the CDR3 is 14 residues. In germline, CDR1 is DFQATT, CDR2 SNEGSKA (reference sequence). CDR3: CGARDTGINQPQHF. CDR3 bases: TGCGGTGCTAGAGATACAGGTATTAATCAGCCCCAGCATTTT.

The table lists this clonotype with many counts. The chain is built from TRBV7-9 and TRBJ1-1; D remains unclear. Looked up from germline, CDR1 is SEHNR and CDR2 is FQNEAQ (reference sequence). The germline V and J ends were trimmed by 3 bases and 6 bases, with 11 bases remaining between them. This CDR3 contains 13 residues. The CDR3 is CASSFQVFPEAFF. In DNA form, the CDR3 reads TGTGCCAGCAGCTTCCAGGTTTTTCCTGAAGCTTTCTTT. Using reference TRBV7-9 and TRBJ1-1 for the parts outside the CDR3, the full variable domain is DTGVSQNPRHKITKRGQNVTFRCDPISEHNRLYWYRQTLGQGPEFLTYFQNEAQLEKSRLLSDRFSAERPKGSFSTLEIQRTEQGDSAMYLCASSFQVFPEAFFGQGTRLTVV.

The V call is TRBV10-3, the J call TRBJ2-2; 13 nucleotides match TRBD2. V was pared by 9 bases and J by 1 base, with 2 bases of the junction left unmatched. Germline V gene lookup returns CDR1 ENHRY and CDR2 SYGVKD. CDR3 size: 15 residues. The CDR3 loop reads CAMGTSGKNTGELFF. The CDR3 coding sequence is TGTGCCATGGGGACTAGCGGGAAGAACACCGGGGAGCTGTTTTTT.

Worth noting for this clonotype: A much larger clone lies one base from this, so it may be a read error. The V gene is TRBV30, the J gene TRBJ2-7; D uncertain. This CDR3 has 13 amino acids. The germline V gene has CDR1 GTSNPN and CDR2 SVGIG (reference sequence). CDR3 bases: TGTGCCTGGTGTGTTGACGGCTCCTACGAGCAGTACTTC. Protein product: CAWCVDGSYEQYF.